This TCR beta chain was sequenced during a study of cytomegalovirus exposure and HLA in healthy donors. Across the study: Of all 400 or so donors who were genotyped, roughly 81% belonged to the Caucasian-associated ancestry cluster.

The PCR employed 60 Vbeta primers together with 13 Jbeta primers. Authors' data handling: A later analysis tallied tens of millions of unique TCR beta chains, around 10 million of them shared. Assay used: immunoSEQ multiplex PCR; TCRdb lists only in-frame clones, some missing. Clone size and the V and J calls come from that table; the DNA yielded D and trimming. The profile covers around 150,000 clones, with approximately 90% appearing a single time and around 0.85% taken by the ten largest. Sample: PBMCs. The clonotype comes from a woman aged 25 to 39 in good health and CMV-seronegative.

For the CDR3, the DNA is TGTGCCTGGAGAGGTACTAGAACCGGGGAGCTGTTTTTT. It is translated as CAWRGTRTGELFF. The V gene is TRBV30, the J gene TRBJ2-2; D is perhaps TRBD2 (5 bases). The V and J ends lost 3 bases and 5 bases respectively, with 10 bases between them. There are 13 residues in the CDR3. Germline CDR1 GTSNPN, CDR2 SVGIG (reference sequence).